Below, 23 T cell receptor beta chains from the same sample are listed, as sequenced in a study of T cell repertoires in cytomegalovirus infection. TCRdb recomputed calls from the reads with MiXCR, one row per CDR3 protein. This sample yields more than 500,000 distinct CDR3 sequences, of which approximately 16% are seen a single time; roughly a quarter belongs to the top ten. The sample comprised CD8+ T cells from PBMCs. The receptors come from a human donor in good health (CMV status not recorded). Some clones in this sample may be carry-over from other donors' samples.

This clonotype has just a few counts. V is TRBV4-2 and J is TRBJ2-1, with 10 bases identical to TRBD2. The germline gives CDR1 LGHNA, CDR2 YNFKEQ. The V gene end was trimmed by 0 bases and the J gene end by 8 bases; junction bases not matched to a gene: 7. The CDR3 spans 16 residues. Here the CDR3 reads CASSQDYSGGADEQFF. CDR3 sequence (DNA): TGTGCCAGCAGCCAAGATTACAGCGGGGGGGCAGATGAGCAGTTCTTC.

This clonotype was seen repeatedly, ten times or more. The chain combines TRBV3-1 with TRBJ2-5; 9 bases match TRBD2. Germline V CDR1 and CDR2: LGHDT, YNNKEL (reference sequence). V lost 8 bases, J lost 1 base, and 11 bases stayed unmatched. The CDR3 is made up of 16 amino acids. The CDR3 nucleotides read TGTGCCAGCGCGACTAGCGGCCGAGATGCCCAAGAGACCCAGTACTTC. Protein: CASATSGRDAQETQYF.

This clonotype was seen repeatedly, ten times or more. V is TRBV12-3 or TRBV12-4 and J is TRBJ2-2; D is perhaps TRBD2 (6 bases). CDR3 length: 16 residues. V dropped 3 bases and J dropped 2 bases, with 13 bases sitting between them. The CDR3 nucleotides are TGTGCCAGCAGTTTTGATCCGGAGGGAAACACCGGGGAGCTGTTTTTT. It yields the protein CASSFDPEGNTGELFF.

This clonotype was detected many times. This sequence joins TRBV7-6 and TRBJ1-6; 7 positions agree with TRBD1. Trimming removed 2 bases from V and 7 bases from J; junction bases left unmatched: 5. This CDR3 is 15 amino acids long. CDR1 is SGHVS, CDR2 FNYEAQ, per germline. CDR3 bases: TGTGCCAGCAGCTTAAGCCAGGGGGTAAATTCACCCCTCCACTTT. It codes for CASSLSQGVNSPLHF.

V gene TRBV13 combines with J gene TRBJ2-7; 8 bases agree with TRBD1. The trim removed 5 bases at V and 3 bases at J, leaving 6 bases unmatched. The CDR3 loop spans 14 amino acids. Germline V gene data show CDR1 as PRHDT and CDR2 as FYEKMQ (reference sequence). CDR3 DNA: TGTGCCAGCAGCGGGCGGACAGGGCGCTACGAGCAGTACTTC. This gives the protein CASSGRTGRYEQYF.

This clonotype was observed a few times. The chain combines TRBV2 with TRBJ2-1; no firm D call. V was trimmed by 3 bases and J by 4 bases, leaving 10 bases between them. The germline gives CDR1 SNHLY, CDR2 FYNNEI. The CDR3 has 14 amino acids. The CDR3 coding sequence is TGTGCCAGCAGTGACGCATACCTTTACAATGAGCAGTTCTTC. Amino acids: CASSDAYLYNEQFF.

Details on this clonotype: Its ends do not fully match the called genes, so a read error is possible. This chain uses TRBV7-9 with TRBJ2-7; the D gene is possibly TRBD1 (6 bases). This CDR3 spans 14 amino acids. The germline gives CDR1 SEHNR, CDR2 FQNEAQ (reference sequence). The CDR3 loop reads CASSLGGYGNEQYF. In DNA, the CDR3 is TGTGCAAGCAGCTTAGGGGGATATGGAAACGAGCAGTACTTC.

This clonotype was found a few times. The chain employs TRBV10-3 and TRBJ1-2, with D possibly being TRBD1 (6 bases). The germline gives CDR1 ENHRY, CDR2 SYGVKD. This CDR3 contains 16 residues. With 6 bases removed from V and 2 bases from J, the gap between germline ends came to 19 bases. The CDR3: CAISTTTRGDNYGYTF. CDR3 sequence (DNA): TGTGCCATCAGCACTACGACAAGGGGGGACAACTATGGCTACACCTTC.

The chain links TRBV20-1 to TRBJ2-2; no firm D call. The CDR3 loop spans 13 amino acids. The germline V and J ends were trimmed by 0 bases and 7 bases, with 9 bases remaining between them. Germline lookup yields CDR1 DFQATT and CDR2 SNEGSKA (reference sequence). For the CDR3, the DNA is TGCAGTGCTAGAGATCATAAGGGCGGGGAGCTGTTTTTT. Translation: CSARDHKGGELFF.

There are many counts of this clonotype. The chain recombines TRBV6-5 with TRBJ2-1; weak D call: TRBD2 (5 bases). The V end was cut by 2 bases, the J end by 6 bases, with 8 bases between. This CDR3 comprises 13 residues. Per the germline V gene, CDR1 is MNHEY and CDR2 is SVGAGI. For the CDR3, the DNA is TGTGCCAGCAGTTACGCCGGGATCAATGAGCAGTTCTTC. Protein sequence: CASSYAGINEQFF.

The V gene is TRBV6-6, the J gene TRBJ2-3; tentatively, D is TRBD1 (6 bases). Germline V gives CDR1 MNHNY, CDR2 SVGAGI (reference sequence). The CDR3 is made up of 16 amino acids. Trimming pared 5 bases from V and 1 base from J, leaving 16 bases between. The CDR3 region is CASSPTTGKGTDTQYF. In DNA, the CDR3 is TGTGCCAGCAGTCCTACCACAGGGAAGGGCACAGATACGCAGTATTTT.

The CDR3 loop reads CASRGEGYTF. For the CDR3, the DNA is TGTGCCAGCAGGGGTGAGGGCTACACCTTC. The gene calls are TRBV14 and TRBJ1-2; unclear D gene. The CDR3 covers 10 residues. V dropped 6 bases and J dropped 8 bases, with 7 bases sitting between them. Germline loops: CDR1 SGHDN, CDR2 FVKESK.

The CDR3 coding sequence is TGTGCCAGCAGCTTGCTGACAGGCCCCGAGCAGTTCTTC. Translated: CASSLLTGPEQFF. The chain combines TRBV5-5 with TRBJ2-1; D might be TRBD1 (6 bases). Germline CDR1 reads SGHKS; CDR2 reads YYEKEE (reference sequence). V was clipped by 1 base and J by 10 bases, with 12 bases between them. This CDR3 has 13 residues. Combining the CDR3 with reference TRBV5-5 and TRBJ2-1 gives the whole variable domain DAGVTQSPTHLIKTRGQQVTLRCSPISGHKSVSWYQQVLGQGPQFIFQYYEKEERGRGNFPDRFSARQFPNYSSELNVNALLLGDSALYLCASSLLTGPEQFFGPGTRLTVL.

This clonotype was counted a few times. CDR3 nucleotides: TGTGCCAGCAGCCCCGTGTCCGAGGGAGCTTTCTTT. Its protein product is CASSPVSEGAFF. V and J are TRBV7-9 and TRBJ1-1; D unresolved. Germline V gene sequence: CDR1 SEHNR, CDR2 FQNEAQ (reference sequence). The CDR3 covers 12 residues. V was clipped by 5 bases and J by 10 bases, with 14 bases between them.

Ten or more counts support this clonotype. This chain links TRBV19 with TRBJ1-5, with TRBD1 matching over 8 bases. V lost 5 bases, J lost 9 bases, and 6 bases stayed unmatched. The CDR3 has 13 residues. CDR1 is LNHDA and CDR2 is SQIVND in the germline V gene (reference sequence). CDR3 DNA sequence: TGTGCCAGTAGTTCCCCCGACAGGGGGCCCCAGCATTTT. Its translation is CASSSPDRGPQHF.

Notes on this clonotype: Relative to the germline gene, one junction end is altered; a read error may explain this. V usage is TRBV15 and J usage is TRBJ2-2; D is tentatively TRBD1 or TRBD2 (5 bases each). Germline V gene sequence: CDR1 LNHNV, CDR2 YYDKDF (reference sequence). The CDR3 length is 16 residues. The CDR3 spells CATSRDRGERTGELSF. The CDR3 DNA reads TGTGCCACCAGCAGAGATCGAGGGGAAAGGACCGGGGAGCTGTCTTTT. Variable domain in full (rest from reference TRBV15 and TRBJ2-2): DAMVIQNPRYQVTQFGKPVTLSCSQTLNHNVMYWYQQKSSQAPKLLFHYYDKDFNNEADTPDNFQSRRPNTSFCFLDIRSPGLGDTAMYLCATSRDRGERTGELSFGEGSRLTVL.

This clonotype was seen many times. DNA for the CDR3: TGCGCCAGCAATCTTTCCCCGGGACTCCTGCACAATGAGCAGTTCTTC. Its translation: CASNLSPGLLHNEQFF. The rearrangement links TRBV4-1 to TRBJ2-1; TRBD2 is a possible D gene (6 bases). This CDR3 has 16 residues. The germline V gene encodes CDR1 MGHRA and CDR2 YSYEKL. The V and J ends lost 7 bases and 5 bases respectively, with 21 bases between them.

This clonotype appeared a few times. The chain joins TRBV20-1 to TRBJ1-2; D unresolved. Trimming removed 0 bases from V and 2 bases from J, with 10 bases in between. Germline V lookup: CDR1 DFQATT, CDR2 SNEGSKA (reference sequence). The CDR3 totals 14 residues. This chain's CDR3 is CSARDLGGNYGYTF. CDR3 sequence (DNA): TGCAGTGCTAGAGATCTAGGAGGAAACTATGGCTACACCTTC.

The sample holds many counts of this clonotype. CDR3 coding DNA: TGTGCCAGCAGCTTAGCGAGGGGATCCTACAATGAGCAGTTCTTC. The encoded protein is CASSLARGSYNEQFF. The chain carries TRBV7-9 and TRBJ2-1; tentatively, D is TRBD1 or TRBD2 (5 bases each). The V end was cut by 0 bases, the J end by 1 base, with 7 bases between. Germline V CDR1 and CDR2: SEHNR, FQNEAQ (reference sequence). CDR3 length: 15 amino acids.

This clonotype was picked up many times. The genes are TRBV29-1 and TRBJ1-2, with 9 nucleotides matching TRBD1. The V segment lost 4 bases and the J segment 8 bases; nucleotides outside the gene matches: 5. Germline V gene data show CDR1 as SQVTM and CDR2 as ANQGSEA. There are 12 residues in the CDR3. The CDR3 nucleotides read TGCAGCGTTGGGGACAGGGTAGAGGGCTACACCTTC. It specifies CSVGDRVEGYTF.

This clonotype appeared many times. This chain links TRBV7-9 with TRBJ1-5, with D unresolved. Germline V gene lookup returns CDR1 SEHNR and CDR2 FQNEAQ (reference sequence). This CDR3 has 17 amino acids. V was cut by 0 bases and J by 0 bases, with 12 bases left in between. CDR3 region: CASSLAVGPYSNQPQHF. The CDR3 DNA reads TGTGCCAGCAGCTTAGCGGTGGGCCCTTATAGCAATCAGCCCCAGCATTTT.

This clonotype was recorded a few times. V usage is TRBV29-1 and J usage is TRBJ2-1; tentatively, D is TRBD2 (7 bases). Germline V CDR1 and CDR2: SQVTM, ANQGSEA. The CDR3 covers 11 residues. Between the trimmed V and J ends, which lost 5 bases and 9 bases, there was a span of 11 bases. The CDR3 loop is CSVREGGEQFF. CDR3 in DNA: TGCAGCGTTAGGGAGGGGGGTGAGCAGTTCTTC.

In nucleotides, the CDR3 is TGTGCCAGCAGCTTAGATCACTTCTATGGCTACACCTTC. Translating gives CASSLDHFYGYTF. The chain uses TRBV7-9 and TRBJ1-2; D uncertain. The CDR3 runs 13 residues. Trimming pared 1 base from V and 4 bases from J, leaving 7 bases between. CDR1 is SEHNR and CDR2 is FQNEAQ in the germline V gene (reference sequence).